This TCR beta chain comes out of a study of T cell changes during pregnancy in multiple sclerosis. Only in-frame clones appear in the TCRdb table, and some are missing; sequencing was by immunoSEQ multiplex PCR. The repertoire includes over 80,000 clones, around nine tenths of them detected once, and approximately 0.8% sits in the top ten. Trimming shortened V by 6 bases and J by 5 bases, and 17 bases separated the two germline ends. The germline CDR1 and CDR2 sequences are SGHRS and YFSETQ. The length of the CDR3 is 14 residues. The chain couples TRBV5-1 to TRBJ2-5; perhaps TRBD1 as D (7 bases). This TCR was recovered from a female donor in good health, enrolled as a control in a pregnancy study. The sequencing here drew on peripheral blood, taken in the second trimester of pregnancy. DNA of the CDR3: TGCGCCAGCACCCAGGGGGGACCCTCTGAGACCCAGTACTTC. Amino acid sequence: CASTQGGPSETQYF.